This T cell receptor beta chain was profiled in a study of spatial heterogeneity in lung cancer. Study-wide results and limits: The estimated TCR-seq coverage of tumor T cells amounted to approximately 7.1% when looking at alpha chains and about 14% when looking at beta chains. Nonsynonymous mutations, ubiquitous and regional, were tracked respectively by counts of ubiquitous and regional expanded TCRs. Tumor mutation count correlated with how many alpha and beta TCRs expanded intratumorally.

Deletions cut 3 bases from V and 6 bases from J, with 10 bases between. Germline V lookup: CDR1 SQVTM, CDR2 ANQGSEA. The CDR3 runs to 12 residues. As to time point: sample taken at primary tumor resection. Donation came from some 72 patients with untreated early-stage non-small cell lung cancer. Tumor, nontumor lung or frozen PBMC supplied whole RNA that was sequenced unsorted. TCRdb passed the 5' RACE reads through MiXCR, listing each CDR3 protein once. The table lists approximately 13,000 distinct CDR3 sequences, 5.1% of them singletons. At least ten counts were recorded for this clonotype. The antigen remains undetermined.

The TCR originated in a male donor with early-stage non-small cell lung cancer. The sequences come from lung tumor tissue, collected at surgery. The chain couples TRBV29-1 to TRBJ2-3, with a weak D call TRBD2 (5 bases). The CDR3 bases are TGCAGCGTTGATGAGGGAGCGGATACGCAGTATTTT. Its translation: CSVDEGADTQYF.